This T cell receptor beta chain was sequenced during a study of cytomegalovirus exposure and HLA in healthy donors. Study in general: The 500 to 750 first-cohort repertoires and the 95 to 150 validation repertoires shared the same platform, a later analysis reported.

Profiled with immunoSEQ multiplex PCR; TCRdb holds only in-frame clones, not every one. The table has 100,000 to 150,000 clones, 89% seen once. Study-level findings and limits: Investigators reported 150 to 200 TCR beta chains as tied to cytomegalovirus. Cytomegalovirus status was reportedly diagnosed by the classifier with high sensitivity and specificity. Confirmation was obtained in vitro that a few CMV-associated chains are specific for CMV antigens.

Regarding this clone: Antigen unknown.

The TCR originated in a woman aged 18 to 35 in good health and CMV-seronegative. Sequenced: PBMCs.

CDR3 DNA sequence: TGTGCCAGCAGTTTTACAGGGAAAAGGCGTTGGGGCTACACCTTC. Its protein product is CASSFTGKRRWGYTF. V and J are TRBV28 and TRBJ1-2; D might be TRBD1 (6 bases). The germline V and J ends were trimmed by 3 bases and 8 bases, with 19 bases remaining between them. The germline gives CDR1 MDHEN, CDR2 SYDVKM. CDR3 length equals 15 residues.